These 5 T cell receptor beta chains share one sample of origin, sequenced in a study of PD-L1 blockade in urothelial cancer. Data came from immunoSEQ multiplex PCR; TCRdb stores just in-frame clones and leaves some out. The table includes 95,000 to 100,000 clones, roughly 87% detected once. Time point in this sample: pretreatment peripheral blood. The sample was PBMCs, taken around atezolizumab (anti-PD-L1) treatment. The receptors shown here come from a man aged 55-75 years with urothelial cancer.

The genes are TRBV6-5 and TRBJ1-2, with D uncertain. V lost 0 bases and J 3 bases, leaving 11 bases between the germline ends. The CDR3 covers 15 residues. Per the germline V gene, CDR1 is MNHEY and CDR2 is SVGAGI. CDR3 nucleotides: TGTGCCAGCAGTTACTCAGCGGGTATCGACTATGGCTACACCTTC. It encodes CASSYSAGIDYGYTF.

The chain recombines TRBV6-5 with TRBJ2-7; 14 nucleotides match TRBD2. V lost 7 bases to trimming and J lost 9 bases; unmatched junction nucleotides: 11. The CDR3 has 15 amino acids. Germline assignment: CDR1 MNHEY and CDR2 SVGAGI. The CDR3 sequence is CASTPPGTSGSAQYF. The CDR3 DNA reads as TGTGCCAGCACCCCCCCCGGGACTAGCGGGAGTGCGCAGTACTTC.

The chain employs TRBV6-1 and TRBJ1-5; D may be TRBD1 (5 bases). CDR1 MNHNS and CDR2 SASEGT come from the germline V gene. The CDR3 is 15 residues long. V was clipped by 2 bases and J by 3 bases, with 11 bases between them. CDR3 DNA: TGTGCCAGCAGTGAAACCAGACAGTCCAATCAGCCCCAGCATTTT. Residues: CASSETRQSNQPQHF.

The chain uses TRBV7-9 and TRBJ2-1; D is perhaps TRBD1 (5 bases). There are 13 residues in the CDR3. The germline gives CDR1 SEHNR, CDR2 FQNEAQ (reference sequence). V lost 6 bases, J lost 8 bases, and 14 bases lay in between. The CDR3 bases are TGTGCCAGCAGACAAGGGGTTATCGATGAGCAGTTCTTC. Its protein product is CASRQGVIDEQFF.

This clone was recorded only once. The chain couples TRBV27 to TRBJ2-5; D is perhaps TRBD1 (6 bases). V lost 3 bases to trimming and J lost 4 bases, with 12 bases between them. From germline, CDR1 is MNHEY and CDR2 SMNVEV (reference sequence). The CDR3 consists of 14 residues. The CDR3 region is CASSFSPRGETQYF. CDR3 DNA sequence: TGTGCCAGCAGTTTCTCCCCCAGGGGAGAGACCCAGTACTTC.